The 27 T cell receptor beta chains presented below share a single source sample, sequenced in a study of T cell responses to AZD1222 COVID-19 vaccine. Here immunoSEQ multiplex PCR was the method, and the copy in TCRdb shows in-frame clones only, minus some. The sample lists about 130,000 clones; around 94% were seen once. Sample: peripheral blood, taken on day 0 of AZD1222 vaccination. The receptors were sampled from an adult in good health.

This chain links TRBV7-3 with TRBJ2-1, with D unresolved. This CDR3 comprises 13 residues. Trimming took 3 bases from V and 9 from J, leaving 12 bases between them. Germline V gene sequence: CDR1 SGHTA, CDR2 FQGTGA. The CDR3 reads CASSFSGSGEQFF. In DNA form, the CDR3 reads TGTGCCAGCAGCTTTTCCGGGTCCGGTGAGCAGTTCTTC.

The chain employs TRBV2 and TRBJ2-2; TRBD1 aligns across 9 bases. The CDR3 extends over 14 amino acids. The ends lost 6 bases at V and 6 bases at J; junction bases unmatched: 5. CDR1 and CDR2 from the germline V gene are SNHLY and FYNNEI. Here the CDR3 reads CASRGTGRPGELFF. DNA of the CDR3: TGTGCCAGCAGGGGGACAGGGCGTCCCGGGGAGCTGTTTTTT. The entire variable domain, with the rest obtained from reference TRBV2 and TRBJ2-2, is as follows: EPEVTQTPSHQVTQMGQEVILRCVPISNHLYFYWYRQILGQKVEFLVSFYNNEISEKSEIFDDQFSVERPDGSNFTLKIRSTKLEDSAMYFCASRGTGRPGELFFGEGSRLTVL.

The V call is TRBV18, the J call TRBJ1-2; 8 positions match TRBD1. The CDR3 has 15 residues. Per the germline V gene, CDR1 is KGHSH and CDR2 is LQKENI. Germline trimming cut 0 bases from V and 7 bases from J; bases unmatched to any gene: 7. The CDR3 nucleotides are TGTGCCAGCTCACCACCGGACAGGGCATTAGGTGGCTACACCTTC. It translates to CASSPPDRALGGYTF.

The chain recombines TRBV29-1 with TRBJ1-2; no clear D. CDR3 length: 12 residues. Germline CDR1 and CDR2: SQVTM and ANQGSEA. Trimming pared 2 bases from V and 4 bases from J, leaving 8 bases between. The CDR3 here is CSVEPGFYGYTF. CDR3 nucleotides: TGCAGCGTTGAACCGGGGTTCTATGGCTACACCTTC.

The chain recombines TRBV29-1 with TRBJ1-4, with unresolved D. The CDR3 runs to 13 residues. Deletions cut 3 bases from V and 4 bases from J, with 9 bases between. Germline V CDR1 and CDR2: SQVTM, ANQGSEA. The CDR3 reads CSVERLGNEKLFF. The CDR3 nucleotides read TGCAGCGTTGAGAGGCTAGGTAATGAAAAACTGTTTTTT.

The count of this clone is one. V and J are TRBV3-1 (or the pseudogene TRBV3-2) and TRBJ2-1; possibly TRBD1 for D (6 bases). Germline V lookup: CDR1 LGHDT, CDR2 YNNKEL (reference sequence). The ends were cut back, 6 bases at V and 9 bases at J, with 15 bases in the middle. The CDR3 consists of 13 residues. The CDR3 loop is CASSQTTRGEQFF. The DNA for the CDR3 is TGTGCCAGCAGTCAGACGACCAGGGGTGAGCAGTTCTTC.

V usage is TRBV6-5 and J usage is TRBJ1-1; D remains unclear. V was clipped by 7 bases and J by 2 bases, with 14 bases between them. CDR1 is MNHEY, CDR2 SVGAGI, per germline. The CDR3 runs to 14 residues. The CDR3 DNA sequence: TGTGCCAGCATAGGGCCCGGGGAAAACACTGAAGCTTTCTTT. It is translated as CASIGPGENTEAFF.

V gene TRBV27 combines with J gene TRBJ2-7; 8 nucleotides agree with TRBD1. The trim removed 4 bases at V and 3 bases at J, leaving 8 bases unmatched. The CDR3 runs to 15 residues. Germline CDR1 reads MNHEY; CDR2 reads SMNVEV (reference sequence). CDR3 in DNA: TGTGCCAGCAGTTCGCAGGGGGCCGAGAGCTACGAGCAGTACTTC. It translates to CASSSQGAESYEQYF.

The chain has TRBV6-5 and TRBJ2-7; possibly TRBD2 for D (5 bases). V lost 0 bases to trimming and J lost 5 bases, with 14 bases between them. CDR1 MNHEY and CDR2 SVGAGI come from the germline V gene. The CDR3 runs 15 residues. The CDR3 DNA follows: TGTGCCAGCAGTTACTCTACGGGGTTGTCTCACGAGCAGTACTTC. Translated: CASSYSTGLSHEQYF.

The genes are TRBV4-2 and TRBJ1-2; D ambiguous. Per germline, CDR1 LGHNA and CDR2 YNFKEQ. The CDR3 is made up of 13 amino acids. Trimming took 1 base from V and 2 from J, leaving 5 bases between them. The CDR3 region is CASSQATNYGYTF. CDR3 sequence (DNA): TGTGCCAGCAGCCAAGCTACAAACTATGGCTACACCTTC.

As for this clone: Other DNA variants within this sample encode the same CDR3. The CDR3 reads CASSPSETQYF. The CDR3 DNA sequence: TGTGCCAGCTCACCCTCAGAGACCCAGTACTTC. The chain couples TRBV18 to TRBJ2-5, with unresolved D. The CDR3 covers 11 residues. The germline V gene encodes CDR1 KGHSH and CDR2 LQKENI. Trimming stripped 3 bases from V and 4 bases from J, with 3 bases between.

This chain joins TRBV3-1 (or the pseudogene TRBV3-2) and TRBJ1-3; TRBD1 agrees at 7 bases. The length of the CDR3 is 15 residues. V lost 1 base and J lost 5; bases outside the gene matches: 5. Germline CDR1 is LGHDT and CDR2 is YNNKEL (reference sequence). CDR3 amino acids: CASSQADRARNTIYF. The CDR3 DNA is TGTGCCAGCAGCCAAGCCGACAGGGCAAGAAACACCATATATTTT.

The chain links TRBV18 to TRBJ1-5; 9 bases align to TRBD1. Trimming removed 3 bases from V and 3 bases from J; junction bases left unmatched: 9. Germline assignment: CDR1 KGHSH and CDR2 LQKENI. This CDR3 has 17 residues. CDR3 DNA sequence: TGTGCCAGCTCACCGCCCGGGACAGGGCTTAACAATCAGCCCCAGCATTTT. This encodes CASSPPGTGLNNQPQHF.

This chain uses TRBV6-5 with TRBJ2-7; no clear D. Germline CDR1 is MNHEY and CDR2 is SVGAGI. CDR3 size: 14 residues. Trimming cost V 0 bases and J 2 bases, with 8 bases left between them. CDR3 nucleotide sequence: TGTGCCAGCAGTTACTCAGGGCAAACCTACGAGCAGTACTTC. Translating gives CASSYSGQTYEQYF.

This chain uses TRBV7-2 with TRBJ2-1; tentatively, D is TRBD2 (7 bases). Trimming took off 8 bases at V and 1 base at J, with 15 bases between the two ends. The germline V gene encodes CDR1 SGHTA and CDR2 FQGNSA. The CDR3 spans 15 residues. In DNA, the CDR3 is TGTGCCAGCGCCCAAGGGGGGGTTTCCTACAATGAGCAGTTCTTC. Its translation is CASAQGGVSYNEQFF.

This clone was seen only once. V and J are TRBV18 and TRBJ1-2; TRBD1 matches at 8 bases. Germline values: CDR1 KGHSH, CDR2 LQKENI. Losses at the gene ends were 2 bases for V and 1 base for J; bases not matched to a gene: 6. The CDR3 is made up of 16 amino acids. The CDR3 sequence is CASSPGTGELNYGYTF. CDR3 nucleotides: TGTGCCAGCTCACCAGGGACAGGAGAACTTAACTATGGCTACACCTTC. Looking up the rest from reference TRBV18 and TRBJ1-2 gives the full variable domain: NAGVMQNPRHLVRRRGQEARLRCSPMKGHSHVYWYRQLPEEGLKFMVYLQKENIIDESGMPKERFSAEFPKEGPSILRIQQVVRGDSAAYFCASSPGTGELNYGYTFGSGTRLTVV.

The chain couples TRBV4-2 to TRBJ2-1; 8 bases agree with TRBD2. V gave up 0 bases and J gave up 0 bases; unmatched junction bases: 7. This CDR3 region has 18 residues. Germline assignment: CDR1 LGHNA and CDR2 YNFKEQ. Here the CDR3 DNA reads TGTGCCAGCAGCCAAGAAGCGGGAGACAGTTCCTCCTACAATGAGCAGTTCTTC. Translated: CASSQEAGDSSSYNEQFF.

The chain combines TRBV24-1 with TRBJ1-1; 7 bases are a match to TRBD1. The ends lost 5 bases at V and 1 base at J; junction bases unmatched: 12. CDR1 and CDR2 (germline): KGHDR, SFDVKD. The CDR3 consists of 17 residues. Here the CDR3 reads CATSGGGAGTENTEAFF. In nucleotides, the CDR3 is TGTGCCACCAGTGGGGGGGGTGCAGGGACAGAGAACACTGAAGCTTTCTTT.

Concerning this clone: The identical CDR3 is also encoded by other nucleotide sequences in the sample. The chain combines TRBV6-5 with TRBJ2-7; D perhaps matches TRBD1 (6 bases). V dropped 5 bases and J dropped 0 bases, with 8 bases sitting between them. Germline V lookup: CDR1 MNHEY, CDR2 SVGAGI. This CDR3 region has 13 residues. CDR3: CASSRTVSYEQYF. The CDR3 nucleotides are TGTGCCAGCAGTAGGACAGTCTCCTACGAGCAGTACTTC.

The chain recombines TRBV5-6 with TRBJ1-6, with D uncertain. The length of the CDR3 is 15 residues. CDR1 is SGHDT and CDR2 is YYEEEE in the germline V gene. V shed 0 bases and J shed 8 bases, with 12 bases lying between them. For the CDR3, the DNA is TGTGCCAGCAGCTTGGTTACAGTGGAGTATTCACCCCTCCACTTT. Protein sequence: CASSLVTVEYSPLHF.

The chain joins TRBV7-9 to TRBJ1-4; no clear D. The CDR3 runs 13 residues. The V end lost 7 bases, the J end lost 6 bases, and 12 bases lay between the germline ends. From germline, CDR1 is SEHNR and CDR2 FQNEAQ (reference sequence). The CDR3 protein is CASTPVADEKLFF. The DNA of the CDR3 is TGTGCCAGCACCCCCGTTGCGGATGAAAAACTGTTTTTT.

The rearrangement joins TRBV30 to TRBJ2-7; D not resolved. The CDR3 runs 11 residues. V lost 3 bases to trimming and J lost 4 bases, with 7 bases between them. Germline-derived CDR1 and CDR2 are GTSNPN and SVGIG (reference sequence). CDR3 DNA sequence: TGTGCCTGGAGCCTTGATTACGAGCAGTACTTC. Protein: CAWSLDYEQYF.

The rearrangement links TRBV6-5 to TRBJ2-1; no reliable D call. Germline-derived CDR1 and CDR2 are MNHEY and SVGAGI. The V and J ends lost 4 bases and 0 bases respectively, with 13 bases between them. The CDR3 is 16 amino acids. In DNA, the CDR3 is TGTGCCAGCAGTTTAGACTTATATGCCTCCTACAATGAGCAGTTCTTC. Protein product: CASSLDLYASYNEQFF.

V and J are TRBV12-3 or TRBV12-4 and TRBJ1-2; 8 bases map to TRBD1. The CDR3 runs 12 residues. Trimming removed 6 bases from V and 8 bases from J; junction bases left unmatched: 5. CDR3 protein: CASRDRVAGYTF. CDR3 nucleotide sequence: TGTGCCAGCAGGGACAGGGTGGCGGGCTACACCTTC.

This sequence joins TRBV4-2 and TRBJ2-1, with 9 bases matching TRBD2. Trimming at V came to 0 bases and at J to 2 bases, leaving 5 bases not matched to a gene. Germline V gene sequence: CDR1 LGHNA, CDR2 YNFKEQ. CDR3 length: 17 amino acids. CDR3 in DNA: TGTGCCAGCAGCCAAGATAGGGCGGGGGGGACCTACAATGAGCAGTTCTTC. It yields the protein CASSQDRAGGTYNEQFF.

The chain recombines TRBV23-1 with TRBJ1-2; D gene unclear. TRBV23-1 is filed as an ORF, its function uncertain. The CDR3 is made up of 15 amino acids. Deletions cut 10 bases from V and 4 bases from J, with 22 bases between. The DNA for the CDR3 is TGCGCCAACTGGAGAAATCTGTCAGCGGGCTATGGCTACACCTTC. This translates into CANWRNLSAGYGYTF.

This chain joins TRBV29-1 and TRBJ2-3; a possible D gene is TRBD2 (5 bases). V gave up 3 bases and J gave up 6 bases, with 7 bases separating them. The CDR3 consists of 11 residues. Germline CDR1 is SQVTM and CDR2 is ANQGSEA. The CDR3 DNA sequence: TGCAGCGTTGACCGAGGGGATACGCAGTATTTT. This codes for CSVDRGDTQYF.